This T cell receptor beta chain was sequenced for a study of cytomegalovirus exposure and HLA in healthy donors. Germline CDR1 reads LNHDA; CDR2 reads SQIVND (reference sequence). Trimming removed 2 bases from V and 8 bases from J; junction bases left unmatched: 6. The CDR3 has 15 amino acids. The primer mix had 60 Vbeta and 13 Jbeta primers. In the original processing: An analysis performed later counted about 80 million unique TCR beta chains (roughly 11 million of them shared). The table came from immunoSEQ multiplex PCR; TCRdb's copy has only in-frame clones and leaves some out. The D gene and trimming were derived from the DNA, and the V and J assignments and clone size from that table. The table shows 100,000 or so clones, with around 57% occurring only once.

The source is a human donor in good health. The V and J genes are TRBV19 and TRBJ2-1, with TRBD2 matching over 10 bases. The specimen sequenced was PBMCs. Here the CDR3 reads CASSIQAGGRHEQFF. The CDR3 DNA reads TGTGCCAGTAGTATACAAGCGGGAGGGCGTCATGAGCAGTTCTTC.